Given below is one TCR beta chain in context. Its antigen remains unknown. The CDR3 loop spans 16 amino acids. Germline-derived CDR1 and CDR2 are LNHDA and SQIVND (reference sequence). V gave up 2 bases and J gave up 2 bases, with 12 bases separating them. Treatment: roughly 20 received Ad26.COV2.S at low or high dose, single or two shots; five or six received placebo; per-sample allocation not given. Sampling was performed 63 days after the first vaccine or placebo injection. SARS-CoV-2 spike from the Wuhan strain was encoded by the vaccine, an Ad26 vector. The data originate from a study of Ad26.COV2.S vaccination and SARS-CoV-2 variants. Study-level findings and limits: Breadth measured for non-spike TCRs was similar across vaccine and placebo recipients.

TCRdb's table, derived via immunoSEQ multiplex PCR, lists solely in-frame clones and lacks some. The top ten hold approximately 4.3% of the sample, which has about 440,000 clones, about nine tenths seen once. The source was peripheral blood, collected in a trial of Ad26.COV2.S vaccine versus placebo. This sequence joins TRBV19 and TRBJ2-2, with a possible D match to TRBD1 (6 bases). The clonotype was recovered from a person aged 18-60 years who received the Ad26.COV2.S COVID-19 vaccine or a placebo. The CDR3, as DNA: TGTGCCAGTAGTATATCGTACAGGGAAAACACCGGGGAGCTGTTTTTT. Residues: CASSISYRENTGELFF. Complete variable domain (other parts from reference TRBV19 and TRBJ2-2): DGGITQSPKYLFRKEGQNVTLSCEQNLNHDAMYWYRQDPGQGLRLIYYSQIVNDFQKGDIAEGYSVSREKKESFPLTVTSAQKNPTAFYLCASSISYRENTGELFFGEGSRLTVL.